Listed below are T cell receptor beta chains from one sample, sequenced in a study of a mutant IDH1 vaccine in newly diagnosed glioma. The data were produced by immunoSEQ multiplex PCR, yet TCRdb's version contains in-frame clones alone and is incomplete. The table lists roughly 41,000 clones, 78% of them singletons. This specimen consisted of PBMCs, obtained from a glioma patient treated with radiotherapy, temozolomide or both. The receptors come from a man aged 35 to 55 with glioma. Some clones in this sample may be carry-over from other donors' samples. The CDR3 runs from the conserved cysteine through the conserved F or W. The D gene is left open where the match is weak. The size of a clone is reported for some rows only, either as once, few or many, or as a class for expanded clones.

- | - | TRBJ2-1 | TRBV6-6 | CASSASWEQFF | TGTGCCAGCAGTGCTAGCTGGGAGCAGTTCTTC
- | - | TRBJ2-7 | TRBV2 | CASSEARPGVGTYEQYF | TGTGCCAGCAGTGAAGCGAGGCCAGGGGTCGGGACCTACGAGCAGTACTTC
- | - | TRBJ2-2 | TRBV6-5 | CASRNRESGELFF | TGTGCCAGCAGGAACAGGGAATCCGGGGAGCTGTTTTTT
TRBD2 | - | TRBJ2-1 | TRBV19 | CASSIERGSSYNEQFF | TGTGCCAGTAGTATAGAGCGGGGGAGCTCCTACAATGAGCAGTTCTTC
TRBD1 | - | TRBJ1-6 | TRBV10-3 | CAIRDDRGINSPLHF | TGTGCCATCAGAGACGACAGGGGAATTAATTCACCCCTCCACTTT
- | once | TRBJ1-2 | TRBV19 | CASSLADRWRDGYTF | TGTGCCAGTAGTTTGGCAGACCGCTGGCGAGATGGCTACACCTTC
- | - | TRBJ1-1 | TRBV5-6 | CASSWGQGTFF | -
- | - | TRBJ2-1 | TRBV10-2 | CASSTALAGTSYNEQFF | TGCGCCAGCAGCACAGCCCTGGCGGGGACCTCCTACAATGAGCAGTTCTTC
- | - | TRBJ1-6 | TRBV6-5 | CASSYLGFRENSPLHF | TGTGCCAGCAGTTACCTGGGGTTCAGGGAAAATTCACCCCTCCACTTT
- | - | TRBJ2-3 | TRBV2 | CASKWRSTDTQYF | TGTGCCAGCAAATGGCGAAGCACAGATACGCAGTATTTT
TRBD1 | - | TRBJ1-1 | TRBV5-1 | CASSLRQGMNTEAFF | TGCGCCAGCAGCCTAAGACAGGGGATGAACACTGAAGCTTTCTTT
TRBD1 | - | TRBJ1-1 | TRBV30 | CAWSRDSKWDTEAFF | TGTGCCTGGAGTCGGGACAGTAAATGGGACACTGAAGCTTTCTTT
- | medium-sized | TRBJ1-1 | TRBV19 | CASSPQGVETTEAFF | TGTGCCAGTAGTCCCCAAGGGGTTGAAACCACTGAAGCTTTCTTT
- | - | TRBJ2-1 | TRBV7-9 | CASSLLQGIGDNEQFF | TGTGCCAGCAGCTTACTGCAGGGGATAGGGGACAATGAGCAGTTCTTC
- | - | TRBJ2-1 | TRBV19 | CASSIGGGEQFF | TGTGCCAGTAGTATTGGAGGCGGAGAGCAGTTCTTC
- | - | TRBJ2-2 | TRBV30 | CAWSVQTNTGELFF | TGTGCCTGGAGTGTTCAGACGAACACCGGGGAGCTGTTTTTT
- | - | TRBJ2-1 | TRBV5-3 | CARSKGGPYNEQFF | TGTGCCAGAAGCAAGGGGGGGCCTTACAATGAGCAGTTCTTC
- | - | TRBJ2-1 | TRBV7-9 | CASSSLPGGGGEQFF | TGTGCCAGCAGCTCTCTACCTGGGGGGGGCGGTGAGCAGTTCTTC
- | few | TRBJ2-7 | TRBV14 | CASSQEMVNEQYF | TGTGCCAGCAGCCAAGAAATGGTGAACGAGCAGTACTTC
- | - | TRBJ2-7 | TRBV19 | CASSTPSYDCVEQYF | TGTGCCAGTAGTACTCCCTCTTATGATTGTGTCGAACAGTACTTC
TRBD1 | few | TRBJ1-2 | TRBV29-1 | CSVGVNRGDGYTF | TGCAGCGTTGGGGTCAACAGGGGGGATGGCTACACCTTC
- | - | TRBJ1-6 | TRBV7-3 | CASSLFREGSPLHF | TGTGCCAGCAGCTTATTCAGGGAGGGTTCACCCCTCCACTTT
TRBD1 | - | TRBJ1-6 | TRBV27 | CASSLSGGQGYYSPLHF | TGTGCCAGCAGTTTATCGGGGGGACAGGGTTACTATTCACCCCTCCACTTT
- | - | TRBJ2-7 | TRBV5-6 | CASSSIGQDEQYF | TGTGCCAGCAGCTCCATTGGGCAGGACGAGCAGTACTTC
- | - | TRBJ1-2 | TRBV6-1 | CASSRDYSNYGYTF | TGTGCCAGCAGCCGGGACTATTCTAACTATGGCTACACCTTC
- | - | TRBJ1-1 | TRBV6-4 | CASSTGVSGEAFF | TGTGCCAGCAGTACTGGGGTATCGGGTGAAGCTTTCTTT
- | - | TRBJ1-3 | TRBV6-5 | CASSEAAGNTIYF | TGTGCCAGCAGTGAGGCGGCTGGAAACACCATATATTTT